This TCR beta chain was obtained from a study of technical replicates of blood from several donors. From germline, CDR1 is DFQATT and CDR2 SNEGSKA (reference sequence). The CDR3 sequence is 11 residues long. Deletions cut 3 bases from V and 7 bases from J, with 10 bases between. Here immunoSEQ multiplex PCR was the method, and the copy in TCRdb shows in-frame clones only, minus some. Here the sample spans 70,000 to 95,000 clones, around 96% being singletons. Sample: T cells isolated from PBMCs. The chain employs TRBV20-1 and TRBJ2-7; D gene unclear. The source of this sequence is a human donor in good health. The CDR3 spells CSARESLEQYF. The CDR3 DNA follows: TGCAGTGCTAGGGAGTCCTTAGAGCAGTACTTC.